What follows are 30 T cell receptor beta chains derived from one specimen sequenced in a study of early T cells in non-severe SARS-CoV-2 infection. TCRdb called the 5' RACE reads again in MiXCR, with one record for every CDR3 protein. This sample has approximately 50,000 distinct CDR3 sequences, with 8% to 10% found just once. The sample consisted of whole blood. These receptors were obtained from an adult who was a healthcare worker with PCR-confirmed SARS-CoV-2 infection or an uninfected control (not recorded which).

The V gene is TRBV6-2 or TRBV6-3, the J gene TRBJ1-4, with a possible D match to TRBD1 (5 bases). The CDR3 has 17 residues. CDR1 is MNHEY, CDR2 SVGEGT, per germline. The ends were cut back, 3 bases at V and 0 bases at J, with 14 bases in the middle. CDR3 DNA: TGTGCCAGCAGTTATGGGTCCGGACAAACAACTAATGAAAAACTGTTTTTT. Its translation: CASSYGSGQTTNEKLFF.

This chain uses TRBV10-3 with TRBJ2-5, with 8 bases lining up with TRBD1. The CDR3 contains 15 residues. Germline CDR1 and CDR2: ENHRY and SYGVKD. V lost 0 bases to trimming and J lost 0 bases; unmatched junction nucleotides: 0. CDR3 amino acids: CAISESGQDQETQYF. The CDR3 DNA is TGTGCCATCAGTGAGTCGGGACAGGACCAAGAGACCCAGTACTTC.

The V and J genes are TRBV5-1 and TRBJ1-5; D remains unclear. V lost 0 bases and J lost 7, with 8 bases in between. CDR1 and CDR2 (germline): SGHRS, YFSETQ. The CDR3 runs 13 residues. The CDR3 reads CASSLDVNQPQHF. CDR3 bases: TGCGCCAGCAGCTTGGACGTCAACCAGCCCCAGCATTTT. The full variable domain, completed using reference TRBV5-1 and TRBJ1-5, is KAGVTQTPRYLIKTRGQQVTLSCSPISGHRSVSWYQQTPGQGLQFLFEYFSETQRNKGNFPGRFSGRQFSNSRSEMNVSTLELGDSALYLCASSLDVNQPQHFGDGTRLSIL.

This clonotype was picked up many times. The V call is TRBV28, the J call TRBJ2-1; D is perhaps TRBD2 (6 bases). Trimming removed 1 base at V and 8 bases at J, with 18 bases between. CDR1 MDHEN and CDR2 SYDVKM come from the germline V gene. The CDR3 has 16 residues. The CDR3 here is CASSLSGVSLVHEQFF. CDR3 nucleotides: TGTGCCAGCAGTTTATCGGGGGTTTCACTAGTTCATGAGCAGTTCTTC.

In its sample, this clonotype was seen many times. The chain is built from TRBV5-1 and TRBJ1-1; D unclear. This CDR3 is 14 amino acids long. CDR1 and CDR2 from the germline V gene are SGHRS and YFSETQ. V lost 4 bases and J lost 0, with 10 bases in between. The CDR3 DNA is TGCGCCAGCAGCCAAGGAGGGATGAACACTGAAGCTTTCTTT. Translating gives CASSQGGMNTEAFF.

This clonotype was seen more than once but under ten times. The rearrangement joins TRBV7-2 to TRBJ2-3; 8 bases are a match to TRBD2. Germline loops: CDR1 SGHTA, CDR2 FQGNSA. This CDR3 has 21 amino acids. With V trimmed by 2 bases and J by 4 bases, 23 bases remained unmatched. The CDR3 loop reads CASSLNSPASGSIARADTQYF. CDR3 nucleotides: TGTGCCAGCAGCTTAAATTCCCCGGCCAGCGGGAGTATAGCCAGGGCAGATACGCAGTATTTT.

The gene calls are TRBV6-1 and TRBJ2-7; D is possibly TRBD1 (5 bases). V was pared by 4 bases and J by 2 bases, with 12 bases between. The CDR3 sequence is 14 residues long. Looked up from germline, CDR1 is MNHNS and CDR2 is SASEGT. CDR3 DNA: TGTGCCAGCAGTGCCAGGGTTAGCACCTACGAGCAGTACTTC. Residues: CASSARVSTYEQYF.

This clonotype was observed a few times. V gene TRBV5-1 combines with J gene TRBJ1-6; weak D call: TRBD1 (6 bases). The CDR3 consists of 16 residues. Trimming took off 4 bases at V and 6 bases at J, with 17 bases between the two ends. Germline V gene data show CDR1 as SGHRS and CDR2 as YFSETQ. CDR3 residues: CASSPGQTSRNSPLHF. The CDR3 DNA reads TGCGCCAGCAGCCCCGGACAGACCTCGCGTAATTCACCCCTCCACTTT. The whole variable domain, filled in from reference TRBV5-1 and TRBJ1-6, reads KAGVTQTPRYLIKTRGQQVTLSCSPISGHRSVSWYQQTPGQGLQFLFEYFSETQRNKGNFPGRFSGRQFSNSRSEMNVSTLELGDSALYLCASSPGQTSRNSPLHFGNGTRLTVT.

The rearrangement uses TRBV7-6 and TRBJ2-2; 10 nucleotides line up with TRBD2. V lost 5 bases, J lost 7 bases, and 10 bases stayed unmatched. CDR1 is SGHVS, CDR2 FNYEAQ, per germline. CDR3 length: 16 residues. In nucleotides, the CDR3 is TGTGCCAGCAGCCCCCGGGCTAGCGGGAGAAACGGGGAGCTGTTTTTT. This codes for CASSPRASGRNGELFF.

This clonotype was counted at least ten times. The rearrangement uses TRBV9 and TRBJ2-1; D remains ambiguous. The V gene lost 3 bases and the J gene lost 0 bases, with 10 bases spanning the gap. The V gene's germline CDR1 is SGDLS and CDR2 YYNGEE. The CDR3 extends over 15 amino acids. This chain's CDR3 is CASSGTGSSYNEQFF. The CDR3 DNA follows: TGTGCCAGCAGCGGAACTGGTAGCTCCTACAATGAGCAGTTCTTC. Combining the CDR3 with reference TRBV9 and TRBJ2-1 gives the whole variable domain DSGVTQTPKHLITATGQRVTLRCSPRSGDLSVYWYQQSLDQGLQFLIQYYNGEERAKGNILERFSAQQFPDLHSELNLSSLELGDSALYFCASSGTGSSYNEQFFGPGTRLTVL.

This clonotype was counted between two and nine times. V is TRBV28 and J is TRBJ1-2; the D gene is possibly TRBD1 (6 bases). Germline CDR1 and CDR2: MDHEN and SYDVKM. V was cut by 3 bases and J by 3 bases, with 11 bases left in between. This CDR3 is built from 14 residues. DNA for the CDR3: TGTGCCAGCAGTTTGCCAGGGGACTACTATGGCTACACCTTC. It codes for CASSLPGDYYGYTF.

This clonotype has at least ten counts. The rearrangement uses TRBV5-8 and TRBJ2-3; a possible D gene is TRBD1 (5 bases). Trimming removed 3 bases from V and 7 bases from J, with 6 bases in between. Germline V gives CDR1 SGHTS, CDR2 YDEGEE. The CDR3 is 11 amino acids. DNA of the CDR3: TGTGCCAGCAGCTGGGGCAATACGCAGTATTTT. Its protein product is CASSWGNTQYF.

The V gene is TRBV30, the J gene TRBJ1-2; no clear D. Germline-derived CDR1 and CDR2 are GTSNPN and SVGIG (reference sequence). Trimming stripped 2 bases from V and 3 bases from J, with 10 bases between. The CDR3 contains 13 residues. CDR3 nucleotides: TGTGCCTGGAGTTCGATGACTGACTATGGCTACACCTTC. This translates into CAWSSMTDYGYTF. Drawing the rest from reference TRBV30 and TRBJ1-2, the complete variable domain is SQTIHQWPATLVQPVGSPLSLECTVEGTSNPNLYWYRQAAGRGLQLLFYSVGIGQISSEVPQNLSASRPQDRQFILSSKKLLLSDSGFYLCAWSSMTDYGYTFGSGTRLTVV.

The rearrangement joins TRBV3-1 to TRBJ2-3; D is unclear. This CDR3 comprises 14 residues. CDR1 is LGHDT, CDR2 YNNKEL, per germline (reference sequence). V lost 4 bases and J lost 1, with 9 bases in between. CDR3 region: CASSPFGGTDTQYF. DNA for the CDR3: TGTGCCAGCAGCCCGTTTGGCGGCACAGATACGCAGTATTTT.

This chain links TRBV7-9 with TRBJ2-3; possibly TRBD2 for D (6 bases). Trimming removed 0 bases at V and 8 bases at J, with 9 bases between. From germline, CDR1 is SEHNR and CDR2 FQNEAQ (reference sequence). The CDR3 runs 13 residues. The CDR3 coding sequence is TGTGCCAGCAGCTTAGCGGGAGGACCTACGCAGTATTTT. This translates into CASSLAGGPTQYF. The entire variable domain, with the rest obtained from reference TRBV7-9 and TRBJ2-3, is as follows: DTGVSQNPRHKITKRGQNVTFRCDPISEHNRLYWYRQTLGQGPEFLTYFQNEAQLEKSRLLSDRFSAERPKGSFSTLEIQRTEQGDSAMYLCASSLAGGPTQYFGPGTRLTVL.

The genes are TRBV27 and TRBJ2-3; perhaps TRBD2 as D (5 bases). Trimming removed 7 bases from V and 5 bases from J, with 16 bases in between. The CDR3 is made up of 14 amino acids. Germline V gene sequence: CDR1 MNHEY, CDR2 SMNVEV (reference sequence). Here the CDR3 reads CASTPRRAGDTQYF. CDR3 bases: TGTGCCAGCACCCCTCGGCGGGCCGGAGATACGCAGTATTTT.

This clonotype was seen many times. The V gene is TRBV19, the J gene TRBJ2-2; 7 nucleotides line up with TRBD1. The CDR3 is 15 amino acids. With 3 bases clipped from V and 3 bases from J, the junction kept 4 bases outside the gene matches. Looked up from germline, CDR1 is LNHDA and CDR2 is SQIVND (reference sequence). CDR3 region: CASSMGTAYTGELFF. The CDR3 region has the DNA TGTGCCAGTAGTATGGGGACAGCTTACACCGGGGAGCTGTTTTTT. The full variable domain, with the rest looked up from reference TRBV19 and TRBJ2-2, is DGGITQSPKYLFRKEGQNVTLSCEQNLNHDAMYWYRQDPGQGLRLIYYSQIVNDFQKGDIAEGYSVSREKKESFPLTVTSAQKNPTAFYLCASSMGTAYTGELFFGEGSRLTVL.

The chain carries TRBV10-3 and TRBJ2-7; D is uncertain. The germline V and J ends were trimmed by 0 bases and 4 bases, with 7 bases remaining between them. The length of the CDR3 is 13 residues. Germline CDR1 reads ENHRY; CDR2 reads SYGVKD. CDR3 sequence reads: CAISESETYEQYF. The CDR3 coding sequence is TGTGCCATCAGTGAGTCTGAGACATACGAGCAGTACTTC.

This sequence joins TRBV12-3 or TRBV12-4 and TRBJ2-3, with 11 bases identical to TRBD2. J lost 4 bases, V lost 3 bases, and 12 bases had no gene match. The CDR3 runs 18 residues. CDR3 DNA: TGTGCCAGCAGTTTCGATACCAGAACTAGCGGGAGCGCAGATACGCAGTATTTT. This sequence encodes CASSFDTRTSGSADTQYF.

The table lists this clonotype with a few counts. This chain links TRBV20-1 with TRBJ2-7; D tentatively fits TRBD1 or TRBD2 (6 bases each). This CDR3 is 15 amino acids long. Germline assignment: CDR1 DFQATT and CDR2 SNEGSKA (reference sequence). The germline V and J ends were trimmed by 0 bases and 6 bases, with 18 bases remaining between them. CDR3 sequence reads: CSARDVEGGVGEQYF. The DNA of the CDR3 is TGCAGTGCTAGAGATGTTGAGGGGGGAGTAGGCGAGCAGTACTTC.

This clonotype was observed a few times. The rearrangement links TRBV6-1 to TRBJ2-3, with D perhaps matching TRBD1 or TRBD2 (5 bases each). V lost 4 bases and J lost 1, with 21 bases in between. This CDR3 has 18 residues. Per the germline V gene, CDR1 is MNHNS and CDR2 is SASEGT. The CDR3 DNA sequence: TGTGCCAGCAGTGTCCCCTTCCGGGACCTAAGGGGCACAGATACGCAGTATTTT. Encoded protein: CASSVPFRDLRGTDTQYF.

The gene calls are TRBV6-2 or TRBV6-3 and TRBJ2-7; perhaps TRBD2 as D (5 bases). Germline V gene lookup returns CDR1 MNHEY and CDR2 SVGEGT. The CDR3 spans 14 residues. The V end lost 2 bases, the J end lost 4 bases, and 12 bases lay between the germline ends. CDR3 coding DNA: TGTGCCAGCAGTTACGAAACTAGTGGTTACGAGCAGTACTTC. Encoded protein: CASSYETSGYEQYF.

This clonotype was detected a few times. The CDR3 loop reads CATSSSAIYNEQFF. CDR3 bases: TGTGCCACCAGCAGTAGCGCGATATACAATGAGCAGTTCTTC. The chain links TRBV15 to TRBJ2-1; D perhaps matches TRBD2 (5 bases). With 3 bases removed from V and 4 bases from J, the gap between germline ends came to 10 bases. CDR1 is LNHNV, CDR2 YYDKDF, per germline (reference sequence). The CDR3 covers 14 residues.

This clonotype was observed a handful of times. This chain uses TRBV28 with TRBJ1-1; D is uncertain. V was clipped by 6 bases and J by 6 bases, with 11 bases between them. The germline CDR1 and CDR2 sequences are MDHEN and SYDVKM. CDR3 size: 12 residues. CDR3 region: CASSSGPPEAFF. The CDR3 DNA sequence: TGTGCCAGCAGCAGTGGACCGCCTGAAGCTTTCTTT.

This clonotype was counted many times. V is TRBV20-1 and J is TRBJ2-7, with no clear D. In germline, CDR1 is DFQATT, CDR2 SNEGSKA (reference sequence). Deletions cut 0 bases from V and 1 base from J, with 1 base between. The CDR3 is made up of 11 amino acids. CDR3 sequence reads: CSARESYEQYF. The CDR3 region has the DNA TGCAGTGCTAGAGAGTCCTACGAGCAGTACTTC.

This chain joins TRBV27 and TRBJ1-2; tentative D call: TRBD1 (6 bases). Germline CDR1 reads MNHEY; CDR2 reads SMNVEV (reference sequence). The CDR3 sequence is 15 residues long. Trimming stripped 6 bases from V and 0 bases from J, with 14 bases between. The CDR3 coding sequence is TGTGCCAGCAGAGCTAGGGGGGTACCTAACTATGGCTACACCTTC. Its translation: CASRARGVPNYGYTF.

This clonotype was seen a few times. CDR3 sequence (DNA): TGTGCCAGCAGTGAGGGGGCCGGGAACACTGAAGCTTTCTTT. Its translation: CASSEGAGNTEAFF. The chain carries TRBV2 and TRBJ1-1, with D possibly being TRBD1 (6 bases). Deletions cut 3 bases from V and 1 base from J, with 9 bases between. CDR3 length: 14 residues. Germline CDR1 and CDR2: SNHLY and FYNNEI. The full variable domain, in which reference TRBV2 and TRBJ1-1 provide the parts outside the CDR3, is EPEVTQTPSHQVTQMGQEVILRCVPISNHLYFYWYRQILGQKVEFLVSFYNNEISEKSEIFDDQFSVERPDGSNFTLKIRSTKLEDSAMYFCASSEGAGNTEAFFGQGTRLTVV.

The chain recombines TRBV30 with TRBJ2-5; maybe TRBD2 (6 bases). The CDR3 loop spans 14 amino acids. V was clipped by 5 bases and J by 2 bases, with 15 bases between them. CDR1 GTSNPN and CDR2 SVGIG come from the germline V gene (reference sequence). The CDR3 sequence: CAWEDWTTQETQYF. Written as DNA, the CDR3 is TGTGCCTGGGAGGACTGGACTACGCAAGAGACCCAGTACTTC.

Judged by abundance, this clonotype is medium-sized. At one end the junction does not follow the germline gene, possibly because of a read error. V usage is TRBV12-3 or TRBV12-4 and J usage is TRBJ1-3, with D hard to call. The CDR3 totals 13 residues. For the CDR3, the DNA is TGTGCCAGCAGCTTAGCGGGTGGAAACACCATATATTTT. Its protein is CASSLAGGNTIYF.

The chain has TRBV19 and TRBJ2-2; D possibly corresponds to TRBD2 (6 bases). The germline V and J ends were trimmed by 3 bases and 4 bases, with 12 bases remaining between them. The CDR3 totals 15 residues. Germline V lookup: CDR1 LNHDA, CDR2 SQIVND (reference sequence). The CDR3 sequence is CASSIRAAGTGELFF. CDR3 coding DNA: TGTGCCAGTAGTATTCGGGCAGCGGGCACCGGGGAGCTGTTTTTT.